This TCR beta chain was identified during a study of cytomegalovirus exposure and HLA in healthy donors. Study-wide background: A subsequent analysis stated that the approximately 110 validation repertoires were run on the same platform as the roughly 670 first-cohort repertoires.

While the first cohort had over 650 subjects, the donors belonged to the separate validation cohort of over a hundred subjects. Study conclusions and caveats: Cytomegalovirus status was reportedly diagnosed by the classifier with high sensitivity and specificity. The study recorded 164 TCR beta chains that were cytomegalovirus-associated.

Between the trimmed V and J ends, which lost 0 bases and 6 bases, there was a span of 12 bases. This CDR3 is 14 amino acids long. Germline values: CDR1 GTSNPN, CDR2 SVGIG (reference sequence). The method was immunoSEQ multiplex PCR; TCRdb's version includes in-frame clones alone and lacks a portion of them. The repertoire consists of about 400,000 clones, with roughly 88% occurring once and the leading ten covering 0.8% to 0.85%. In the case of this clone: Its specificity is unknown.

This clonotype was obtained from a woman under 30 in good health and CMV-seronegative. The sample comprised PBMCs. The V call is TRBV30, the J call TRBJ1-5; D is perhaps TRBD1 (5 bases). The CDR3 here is CAWSVGRGSQPQHF. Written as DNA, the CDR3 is TGTGCCTGGAGTGTCGGTCGGGGGAGTCAGCCCCAGCATTTT.